This record covers a single T cell receptor (beta chain). Its antigen is undetermined. The data were obtained in a study of tumor and adjacent non-tumor tissue in lung cancer. Notes on the study in general: Patients with more diverse tumor TCRs had worse survival. Compared with tumor, normal lung showed significantly lower TCR diversity. Normal lung showed higher cumulative top 100 clone frequency than tumor.

A modified ARM-PCR protocol with three rounds of nested PCR amplified TCRbeta. TCRdb analysed the multiplex PCR reads with MiXCR anew, one entry per CDR3 protein. This sample has over 60,000 distinct CDR3 sequences, with 65% to 90% found just once. No cell sorting was done before RNA was extracted from the tissue. Chemotherapy-naive patients with new lung cancer underwent thoracic surgery in China, August–November 2014. This CDR3 is 18 amino acids long. With 2 bases clipped from V and 1 base from J, the junction kept 7 bases outside the gene matches. The germline CDR1 and CDR2 sequences are MGHRA and YSYEKL.

The chain couples TRBV4-1 to TRBJ2-2, with TRBD2 matching over 10 bases. The sample comprised lung tumor tissue. This TCR was sampled from a woman aged 45-65 years with non-small cell lung cancer. CDR3 in amino acids: CASSQHVRTSGNTGELFF. The DNA for the CDR3 is TGCGCCAGCAGCCAACATGTCCGGACTAGCGGGAACACCGGGGAGCTGTTTTTT.